Listed here are 23 T cell receptor beta chains from one sample, sequenced in a study of blood T cell repertoires in COVID-19 (TCRdb year 2020). Library preparation employed the immunoSEQ multiplex PCR assay. Entries here come from immuneACCESS through TCRdb and include only in-frame sequences with V and J called. Some clones fail to appear in such tables; in the studies checked, an unresolved V gene covers under half of the shortfall, and the cause of the remainder is unknown. The sample table shows 140,000 to 150,000 clones, and around 90% are seen once. About 1.7% of the sample goes to the ten largest clones. The sequencing input was peripheral blood. Receptors were obtained from a man in his 70s with acute or convalescent COVID-19.

The genes are TRBV5-1 and TRBJ2-4; D possibly corresponds to TRBD1 (6 bases). Trimming left V 6 bases short and J 8 bases short, with 21 bases between. The germline V gene encodes CDR1 SGHRS and CDR2 YFSETQ. This CDR3 has 15 amino acids. The CDR3 DNA reads as TGCGCCAGCACTATTGGACAGTTTAACGTGGACATTCAGTACTTC. It yields the protein CASTIGQFNVDIQYF.

CDR3: CASSGTDQNQPQHF. The CDR3 DNA sequence: TGTGCCAGCAGCGGGACAGATCAGAATCAGCCCCAGCATTTT. The rearrangement links TRBV21-1 to TRBJ1-5; TRBD1, the table's D call, was not compared with the DNA. TRBV21-1 is a pseudogene segment. CDR3 length: 14 amino acids.

The genes are TRBV28 and TRBJ2-7, with 12 bases lining up with TRBD2. The CDR3 has 16 amino acids. Germline V lookup: CDR1 MDHEN, CDR2 SYDVKM. The ends lost 1 base at V and 5 bases at J; junction bases unmatched: 6. CDR3 sequence reads: CASSLSGRLAGDEQYF. CDR3 sequence (DNA): TGTGCCAGCAGTTTATCCGGCCGACTAGCGGGAGACGAGCAGTACTTC.

This chain links TRBV18 with TRBJ1-1; D perhaps matches TRBD1 (5 bases). V dropped 1 base and J dropped 3 bases, with 12 bases sitting between them. CDR3 length equals 15 residues. CDR1 is KGHSH and CDR2 is LQKENI in the germline V gene. The CDR3 spells CASSPQKGLHTEAFF. CDR3 DNA: TGTGCCAGCTCACCACAGAAGGGACTTCACACTGAAGCTTTCTTT.

The gene calls are TRBV4-1 and TRBJ1-6, with 9 bases aligning to TRBD1. Germline loops: CDR1 MGHRA, CDR2 YSYEKL. V lost 2 bases, J lost 8 bases, and 4 bases stayed unmatched. The CDR3 runs 15 residues. The CDR3: CASSQPGQGHSPLHF. The DNA of the CDR3 is TGCGCCAGCAGCCAACCGGGACAGGGACATTCACCCCTCCACTTT.

This clone was found once. The V gene is TRBV3-1 (or the pseudogene TRBV3-2), the J gene TRBJ2-2, with 7 positions matching TRBD1. Germline CDR1 is LGHDT and CDR2 is YNNKEL (reference sequence). This CDR3 region has 15 residues. J lost 7 bases, V lost 1 base, and 6 bases had no gene match. The CDR3 protein is CASSQVGTDGGELFF. In DNA, the CDR3 is TGTGCCAGCAGCCAAGTTGGGACAGATGGCGGGGAGCTGTTTTTT.

The V call is TRBV28, the J call TRBJ1-2, with 9 bases fitting TRBD1. V was pared by 6 bases and J by 0 bases, with 11 bases of the junction left unmatched. Germline lookup yields CDR1 MDHEN and CDR2 SYDVKM. The CDR3 extends over 17 amino acids. The CDR3 DNA is TGTGCCAGCAGCTGGATGGGACAGGGCTCAGCTAACTATGGCTACACCTTC. Translated, it gives CASSWMGQGSANYGYTF.

This chain uses TRBV11-2 with TRBJ2-4; TRBD2 might be the D (5 bases). CDR1 and CDR2 (germline): SGHAT, FQNNGV. Trimming took off 2 bases at V and 2 bases at J, with 13 bases between the two ends. The CDR3 runs to 16 residues. The CDR3 DNA reads as TGTGCCAGCAGCTTAACCCCTCGGGAACCCAAAAACATTCAGTACTTC. It is translated as CASSLTPREPKNIQYF.

This clone was detected once. This chain connects TRBV6-5 to TRBJ2-7; weak D call: TRBD2 (5 bases). The CDR3 totals 15 residues. Trimming removed 2 bases at V and 2 bases at J, with 13 bases between. The germline V gene encodes CDR1 MNHEY and CDR2 SVGAGI. The CDR3 is CASSYHYGEAYEQYF. CDR3 nucleotide sequence: TGTGCCAGCAGTTACCACTACGGGGAAGCCTACGAGCAGTACTTC.

This sequence joins TRBV6-6 and TRBJ2-7; tentative D call: TRBD1 (6 bases). The V and J ends lost 5 bases and 4 bases respectively, with 18 bases between them. Germline V gene lookup returns CDR1 MNHNY and CDR2 SVGAGI (reference sequence). This CDR3 region has 15 residues. The CDR3 is CASSREGGTAYEQYF. CDR3 in DNA: TGTGCCAGCAGTCGCGAAGGGGGTACGGCGTACGAGCAGTACTTC.

CDR3 nucleotides: TGTGCCAGCAGTGCGATGACAGGGGTTCGAACCGGGGAGCTGTTTTTT. Amino acid sequence: CASSAMTGVRTGELFF. The rearrangement uses TRBV6-1 and TRBJ2-2; TRBD1 agrees at 8 bases. CDR3 length: 16 residues. Germline trimming cut 4 bases from V and 5 bases from J; bases unmatched to any gene: 9. From germline, CDR1 is MNHNS and CDR2 SASEGT.

The chain couples TRBV2 to TRBJ1-1; D possibly corresponds to TRBD1 (5 bases). CDR1 is SNHLY and CDR2 is FYNNEI in the germline V gene. Trimming removed 8 bases from V and 10 bases from J, with 17 bases in between. The CDR3 is made up of 12 amino acids. The CDR3 coding sequence is TGTGCCAGCGGGTCCCCAGGGCAGCGAGCTTTCTTT. It specifies CASGSPGQRAFF. The variable domain in full, with the rest retrieved from reference TRBV2 and TRBJ1-1, is EPEVTQTPSHQVTQMGQEVILRCVPISNHLYFYWYRQILGQKVEFLVSFYNNEISEKSEIFDDQFSVERPDGSNFTLKIRSTKLEDSAMYFCASGSPGQRAFFGQGTRLTVV.

This chain connects TRBV28 to TRBJ2-7; 13 positions agree with TRBD2. The CDR3 is made up of 14 amino acids. Trimming took 5 bases from V and 4 from J; bases not matched to a gene: 2. Per germline, CDR1 MDHEN and CDR2 SYDVKM. CDR3 DNA: TGTGCCAGCAGTGGGACTAGCGGGGTATACGAGCAGTACTTC. Amino acids: CASSGTSGVYEQYF.

J is TRBJ2-2 and V is TRBV7-6; 7 positions match TRBD2. This CDR3 is built from 16 residues. Germline trimming cut 1 base from V and 7 bases from J; bases unmatched to any gene: 9. Germline CDR1 is SGHVS and CDR2 is FNYEAQ. This CDR3 reads CASSLGLAGASGELFF. The CDR3 region has the DNA TGTGCCAGCAGCTTAGGACTAGCCGGGGCGAGCGGGGAGCTGTTTTTT.

V is TRBV5-1 and J is TRBJ2-1; the match to TRBD2 covers 7 bases. Germline CDR1 and CDR2: SGHRS and YFSETQ. The CDR3 contains 15 residues. J lost 0 bases, V lost 9 bases, and 9 bases had no gene match. CDR3 bases: TGCGCCACAACTAGCGTTCCCGGCTCCTACAATGAGCAGTTCTTC. Its translation is CATTSVPGSYNEQFF.

The CDR3: CASSEQGVNEQFF. For the CDR3, the DNA is TGTGCCAGCAGTGAACAGGGGGTCAATGAGCAGTTCTTC. The chain uses TRBV2 and TRBJ2-1; 7 nucleotides agree with TRBD1. Germline loops: CDR1 SNHLY, CDR2 FYNNEI. The CDR3 spans 13 residues. V dropped 2 bases and J dropped 6; count of bases not matched to a gene: 1.

This chain connects TRBV5-1 to TRBJ1-1; 7 nucleotides match TRBD1. The CDR3 spans 15 residues. Germline CDR1 SGHRS, CDR2 YFSETQ. V shed 4 bases and J 7 bases; nucleotides not matched to a gene: 13. The CDR3 sequence is CASSPFQGQPFEAFF. In nucleotides, the CDR3 is TGCGCCAGCAGCCCGTTCCAGGGACAGCCGTTTGAAGCTTTCTTT.

The V call is TRBV7-2, the J call TRBJ2-7; tentatively, D is TRBD2 (6 bases). CDR1 and CDR2 (germline): SGHTA, FQGNSA. The ends were cut back, 3 bases at V and 3 bases at J, with 12 bases in the middle. CDR3 length equals 14 residues. CDR3 nucleotides: TGTGCCAGCAGCTTCCCTCCGGGGGTCTACGAGCAGTACTTC. Its translation: CASSFPPGVYEQYF.

The chain combines TRBV6-4 with TRBJ1-5; no clear D gene. This CDR3 contains 13 residues. Trimming cost V 3 bases and J 3 bases, with 6 bases left between them. CDR1 is MRHNA, CDR2 SNTAGT, per germline. The CDR3 spells CASSEGVNQPQHF. In DNA, the CDR3 is TGTGCCAGCAGTGAGGGAGTCAATCAGCCCCAGCATTTT.

V and J are TRBV5-6 and TRBJ2-3; tentatively, D is TRBD1 (5 bases). Trimming stripped 2 bases from V and 2 bases from J, with 12 bases between. Looked up from germline, CDR1 is SGHDT and CDR2 is YYEEEE. The CDR3 length is 15 residues. The CDR3: CASSFRTSSTDTQYF. The CDR3 region has the DNA TGTGCCAGCAGCTTCAGGACAAGCTCCACAGATACGCAGTATTTT.

In this sample, this clone turned up once. The chain has TRBV6-6 and TRBJ1-2; TRBD1 matches 10 bases. J gave up 8 bases and V 0 bases, and 6 bases lay outside the gene matches. The CDR3 covers 15 residues. The germline V gene encodes CDR1 MNHNY and CDR2 SVGAGI (reference sequence). CDR3 in amino acids: CASSYSPGQGLGYTF. As DNA, the CDR3 is TGTGCCAGCAGTTACTCACCGGGACAGGGGTTGGGCTACACCTTC.

The chain joins TRBV6-5 to TRBJ1-2, with D perhaps TRBD1 (6 bases). Germline V gives CDR1 MNHEY, CDR2 SVGAGI. Trimming stripped 0 bases from V and 0 bases from J, with 8 bases between. The CDR3 totals 15 residues. For the CDR3, the DNA is TGTGCCAGCAGTTACTCGGACAGTCCTAACTATGGCTACACCTTC. Protein product: CASSYSDSPNYGYTF.

The chain joins TRBV27 to TRBJ2-3, with 10 bases fitting TRBD2. V lost 5 bases, J lost 4 bases, and 6 bases stayed unmatched. The germline gives CDR1 MNHEY, CDR2 SMNVEV (reference sequence). This CDR3 spans 15 amino acids. CDR3 in DNA: TGTGCCAGCAGTCCTAGCGGGAGCTTCCCAGATACGCAGTATTTT. Its protein product is CASSPSGSFPDTQYF.